A single sample is the source of the 20 T cell receptor beta chains below, sequenced in a study of shared clonotypes between healthy human individuals. Cells designated naive CD8 were CD45RO-negative and were positively selected for CCR7, with terminally differentiated effector memory CD45RA+ cells excluded. Produced via immunoSEQ multiplex PCR; TCRdb's table is partial and in-frame only. This sample carries about 2 million clones, roughly 95% of them seen once, and the ten largest clones take roughly 1%. The material sequenced was naive CD8+ T cells sorted from blood. The receptors come from a man younger than 35 in good health.

CDR3 in DNA: TGCAGCGCACACGACAGGTTTCCAGATACGCAGTATTTT. It encodes CSAHDRFPDTQYF. V and J are TRBV29-1 and TRBJ2-3; possibly TRBD1 for D (6 bases). Germline CDR1 and CDR2: SQVTM and ANQGSEA. The V and J ends lost 7 bases and 4 bases respectively, with 15 bases between them. The CDR3 spans 13 residues.

The chain couples TRBV11-3 to TRBJ1-2; 7 bases map to TRBD1. The CDR3 covers 15 residues. Per the germline V gene, CDR1 is SGHNT and CDR2 is YENEEA. The ends lost 1 base at V and 3 bases at J; junction bases unmatched: 5. CDR3 DNA: TGTGCCAGCAGCTTAGCGACAGGGTGTGACTATGGCTACACCTTC. Translating gives CASSLATGCDYGYTF.

This clone came up once. V is TRBV9 and J is TRBJ2-1; D gene ambiguous. V gave up 5 bases and J gave up 0 bases, with 9 bases separating them. Germline values: CDR1 SGDLS, CDR2 YYNGEE. CDR3 length: 14 residues. The CDR3 sequence: CASSTRSSYNEQFF. DNA for the CDR3: TGTGCCAGCAGTACCCGATCCTCCTACAATGAGCAGTTCTTC.

V gene TRBV27 combines with J gene TRBJ2-3, with TRBD2 identical over 7 bases. Germline CDR1 is MNHEY and CDR2 is SMNVEV (reference sequence). The V segment lost 6 bases and the J segment 0 bases; nucleotides outside the gene matches: 9. The CDR3 length is 16 residues. The CDR3 here is CASRTGGVPSTDTQYF. The DNA of the CDR3 is TGTGCCAGCAGAACGGGGGGAGTCCCTAGCACAGATACGCAGTATTTT.

V is TRBV7-2 and J is TRBJ2-3; 7 bases are shared with TRBD2. In germline, CDR1 is SGHTA, CDR2 FQGNSA. V lost 1 base to trimming and J lost 0 bases; unmatched junction nucleotides: 10. This CDR3 region has 18 residues. The CDR3 bases are TGTGCCAGCAGCTTAGTTGGTAGCGGGCCTTTTAGCACAGATACGCAGTATTTT. Protein product: CASSLVGSGPFSTDTQYF.

The chain uses TRBV5-4 and TRBJ2-7; D is unresolved. Trimming took 4 bases from V and 1 from J, leaving 12 bases between them. Germline loops: CDR1 SGHNT, CDR2 YYREEE (reference sequence). The CDR3 totals 14 residues. The CDR3 nucleotides are TGTGCCAGCAGCCCGGGCGAGGTTTCCTACGAGCAGTACTTC. This translates into CASSPGEVSYEQYF.

The chain joins TRBV4-2 to TRBJ2-5; TRBD2 agrees at 7 bases. Germline V CDR1 and CDR2: LGHNA, YNFKEQ. Trimming took 4 bases from V and 4 from J; bases not matched to a gene: 6. CDR3 length equals 14 residues. This CDR3 is CASSPLPGGETQYF. As DNA, the CDR3 is TGTGCCAGCAGCCCCCTACCGGGGGGAGAGACCCAGTACTTC.

This clone showed up just once. This sequence joins TRBV4-1 and TRBJ1-5, with D uncertain. With 0 bases removed from V and 4 bases from J, the gap between germline ends came to 22 bases. The CDR3 runs to 19 residues. Germline CDR1 reads MGHRA; CDR2 reads YSYEKL. CDR3 bases: TGCGCCAGCAGCCAAGAAGACCGGGGTACACCGGGGATTAATCAGCCCCAGCATTTT. Its translation is CASSQEDRGTPGINQPQHF.

This sequence joins TRBV11-2 and TRBJ2-1; the D gene is possibly TRBD2 (7 bases). The germline V gene has CDR1 SGHAT and CDR2 FQNNGV. This CDR3 has 17 amino acids. The V and J ends lost 7 bases and 0 bases respectively, with 19 bases between them. The CDR3 DNA reads as TGTGCCAGCAAAATTGCGGGGGCTAAGAGCTCCTACAATGAGCAGTTCTTC. Its protein product is CASKIAGAKSSYNEQFF.

The chain recombines TRBV11-2 with TRBJ2-1, with D perhaps TRBD1 (6 bases). V was trimmed by 2 bases and J by 4 bases, leaving 12 bases between them. There are 15 residues in the CDR3. Germline lookup yields CDR1 SGHAT and CDR2 FQNNGV. CDR3 in DNA: TGTGCCAGCAGCTTAAACCGGGACACATACAATGAGCAGTTCTTC. It is translated as CASSLNRDTYNEQFF.

The chain combines TRBV21-1 with TRBJ1-6; whether TRBD1, the table's D call, matches the DNA was not checked. TRBV21-1 is a recognized pseudogene. This CDR3 region has 17 residues. The CDR3 region has the DNA TGTGCCAGCAGCAGAAGCTACACCGGGACAGCTAATTCACCCCTCCACTTT. It translates to CASSRSYTGTANSPLHF.

The V call is TRBV21-1, the J call TRBJ2-5. TRBV21-1 is a pseudogene segment. This CDR3 comprises 17 residues. The CDR3 protein is CASSKALRVPERETQYF. CDR3 sequence (DNA): TGTGCCAGCAGCAAAGCGCTAAGGGTCCCGGAAAGGGAGACCCAGTACTTC.

This rearrangement joins TRBV12-1 to TRBJ2-3; the table's D call of TRBD1 was not tested on the DNA. TRBV12-1 is reported as a pseudogene. The CDR3 loop spans 17 amino acids. CDR3 in amino acids: CASSPRVRGLRTDTQYF. The CDR3 coding sequence is TGTGCCAGCAGCCCTAGGGTCAGGGGGCTCCGCACAGATACGCAGTATTTT.

The chain has TRBV7-9 and TRBJ2-1, with 9 positions matching TRBD1. Germline loops: CDR1 SEHNR, CDR2 FQNEAQ (reference sequence). The V gene end was trimmed by 2 bases and the J gene end by 5 bases; junction bases not matched to a gene: 7. CDR3 length equals 16 residues. The CDR3 protein is CASSLQPGTGNNEQFF. The CDR3 DNA reads TGTGCCAGCAGCTTACAACCCGGGACAGGGAACAATGAGCAGTTCTTC.

The V gene is TRBV5-4, the J gene TRBJ2-7; 7 bases map to TRBD2. Trimming at V came to 0 bases and at J to 9 bases, leaving 6 bases not matched to a gene. The CDR3 sequence is 13 residues long. The germline gives CDR1 SGHNT, CDR2 YYREEE (reference sequence). The CDR3 coding sequence is TGTGCCAGCAGCTTGGGTCTAGCGGCCTGGCAGTACTTC. This codes for CASSLGLAAWQYF.

On this clone itself: Other nucleotide sequences from this sample produce the same CDR3. The chain's CDR3 is CASSLGTGGSYEQYF. The CDR3, as DNA: TGTGCCAGCAGCTTAGGGACAGGGGGCTCCTACGAGCAGTACTTC. This chain joins TRBV11-2 and TRBJ2-7; the match to TRBD1 covers 10 bases. The CDR3 contains 15 residues. The germline CDR1 and CDR2 sequences are SGHAT and FQNNGV. Unmatched junction bases numbered 0, after V lost 1 base and J lost 0 bases.

The V and J genes are TRBV4-1 and TRBJ2-1; 14 bases are a match to TRBD2. V trimming: 4 bases; J trimming: 10 bases; junction bases outside the gene matches: 6. There are 15 residues in the CDR3. Germline V gene sequence: CDR1 MGHRA, CDR2 YSYEKL. CDR3 nucleotides: TGCGCCAGCAGCCCCACTGGGACTAGCGGGGGAGAGCAGTTCTTC. Its protein is CASSPTGTSGGEQFF.

This clone was seen a handful of times. The chain joins TRBV10-1 to TRBJ2-2; D possibly matches TRBD1 or TRBD2 (5 bases each). The ends were cut back, 3 bases at V and 5 bases at J, with 7 bases in the middle. Germline lookup yields CDR1 WNHNN and CDR2 SYGVQD (reference sequence). There are 13 residues in the CDR3. The DNA for the CDR3 is TGCGCCAGCAGTGACAGGGAGACCGGGGAGCTGTTTTTT. It translates to CASSDRETGELFF.

The chain has TRBV27 and TRBJ1-5; no definite D call. The CDR3 has 14 amino acids. The germline CDR1 and CDR2 sequences are MNHEY and SMNVEV (reference sequence). Trimming shortened V by 2 bases and J by 0 bases, and 5 bases separated the two germline ends. This CDR3 is CASSLQDSNQPQHF. Written as DNA, the CDR3 is TGTGCCAGCAGTTTACAGGATAGCAATCAGCCCCAGCATTTT.

This clone occurred a few times. The V gene is TRBV6-5, the J gene TRBJ1-2; D uncertain. CDR3 length: 13 residues. Germline loops: CDR1 MNHEY, CDR2 SVGAGI. The V end lost 0 bases, the J end lost 6 bases, and 8 bases lay between the germline ends. As DNA, the CDR3 is TGTGCCAGCAGTTACTCGCGGCGGGATGGCTACACCTTC. Translating it yields CASSYSRRDGYTF.